The source of this T cell receptor beta chain is a study of shared clonotypes between healthy human individuals (TCRdb year 2020). General notes on the study: The cohort included three men and two women between 18 and 49 years of age. For each donor, three plates each were used for CD4 naive and CD4 memory, two plates were used for CD8 naive, and one plate was used for CD8 memory. To estimate repertoire size and how much clonotypes are shared between individuals, the study performed deep sequencing of blood TCR repertoires from 4 to 6 healthy adults. Libraries were prepared and TCR repertoires were sequenced by different laboratories using diverse techniques, in order to increase sequencing depth and limit assay-specific biases. Between about 0.9 and 9 billion PBMCs per donor were obtained by leukapheresis.

Results and caveats for the whole study, not just this receptor: Pairwise subsampling indicated that sequencing depth was expected to affect the degree of clonotype sharing among donors. Because the study included only a small number of donors, the genetic and exposure-history diversity represented was limited. When several donors were compared, the shared fraction of clonotypes was about 5% for naive CD4, around 3.6% for naive CD8, 2.3% for memory CD4, and under 0.5% for memory CD8. Naive subsets generally had larger estimated clonotype richness than memory subsets did. Rarefaction of sorted-subset datasets indicated incomplete sequencing despite the large sequencing depth. Compared with non-shared clonotypes, clonotypes shared by all four sorted-subset donors had higher generation probabilities. Sampling was restricted to blood, and TCR repertoires in tissues likely differ from the TCR repertoires found in blood.

Using the deep immunoSEQ assay, TCR CDR3 regions were amplified from genomic DNA by multiplex PCR. Extracted genomic DNA from each cell subset was spread evenly across all wells of several immunoSEQ 96-well plates, with each plate serving as a replicate. For sorted subsets, roughly 200 ng of genomic DNA, equivalent to 30,000 or so T cell genomes, went into each replicate PCR. Purified libraries were quantified with a Qubit 3.0 fluorometer, sized on a Bioanalyzer 2100, and re-quantified with the KAPA Library Quantification kit. Each immunoSEQ 96-well plate was sequenced on its own single-read 150-cycle Illumina NextSeq 550 flow cell. The authors' pipeline ran thus. The immunoSEQ output contained only junctional sequences without quality scores, so filtering could not match that applied to full-length reads. Sequences were annotated with PyIR, a Python wrapper for IgBLAST v1.9, using IMGT germline references to assign V/J genes and CDR3. Reads were removed for weak V/J assignments (E-value above 1e-6), missing CDR3, stop codons, out-of-frame junctions, or ambiguous translated residues. V3J clonotypes were defined as sequences sharing the same inferred V gene, J gene, and CDR3 amino acid sequence. Percentage overlap between repertoires was calculated by dividing the number of shared unique clonotypes by the size of the smaller repertoire. Repertoire richness was assessed with RTK rarefaction, the Chao1 estimator, and Recon v2.1 estimates of unobserved clonotypes. Generation probabilities for all TCRbeta clonotypes obtained by the gDNA method from a few donors were computed using OLGA. TCRdb obtained this table from immuneACCESS and retained in-frame rearrangements with V and J assigned. These tables miss some clones; where compared with another copy, unresolved V genes account for less than half of the shortfall, and the remainder is unexplained. V, J and clone size reflect that table, while D and trimming were determined from the DNA. For this sample there are 2.5 million or so clones; around nine tenths appear just once. Around 0.14% of the sample goes to the ten largest clones.

The donors were healthy, HIV-negative adults who had no recently reported acute infections or vaccinations. Only Caucasian adults living in Nashville, Tennessee, USA were represented among the donors. CD4+ T cells were enriched by magnetic negative selection; naive cells were then positively selected on CD45RA, and the negative fraction formed the memory subset. Blood was obtained by leukapheresis, after which PBMCs were separated by Ficoll-Histopaque density gradient centrifugation and cryopreserved in liquid nitrogen vapor phase. Analytical flow cytometry was used to check the purity and quantity of each magnetically sorted T cell population. Genomic DNA was isolated from every sorted fraction and measured by UV absorbance on a Nanodrop 2000c. With respect to this clone: Its binding antigen is unknown. Qualities for individual bases were not recorded, and no much larger clone is one base off.

As encoded in the germline V gene, CDR1 is SGDLS while CDR2 is YYNGEE. V loses 3 bases at its end and J loses 2 bases; junction bases beyond the gene matches: 4. The CDR3, cysteine through phenylalanine, is 15 amino acids long. The read is trimmed to its CDR3 DNA, 45 bases read in frame from base 1. Recombination joined TRBV9 with TRBJ2-7; the central 11 bases match TRBD1. The clonotype was recovered from a man younger than 35 in good health. What was sequenced was naive CD4+ T cells sorted from blood. Read against the paper, the sample's cell subset or site label means: CD45RA+ positively selected. The nucleotide sequence is TGTGCCAGCAGCGACGGGACAGGGGGTCCCTACGAGCAGTACTTC. This is translated as CASSDGTGGPYEQYF.